Listed below are T cell receptor beta chains from one sample, sequenced in a study of shared clonotypes between healthy human individuals. This table comes from immunoSEQ multiplex PCR, and its TCRdb copy is limited to in-frame clones, with some not included. Of under 1 million clones in the sample, 90% to 98% are singletons; the top ten hold roughly 0.23%. Sequencing was carried out using naive CD8+ T cells sorted from blood. The receptors here all came from a man in his thirties or forties in good health. CDR3s include the opening cysteine and the closing phenylalanine or tryptophan. Each record gives: J gene, clone size, D gene, V gene, CDR3 DNA, CDR3 protein. D genes are given only for firm matches. Not every row has a clone size; where given, it reads once, few, many or a size class.

j_call: TRBJ2-7; clone_size: .; d_call: TRBD2; v_call: TRBV5-1; cdr3_nt: TGCGCCAGCAGCTTGGGGTGGCGGGAGGGCCCCTACGAGCAGTACTTC; cdr3_aa: CASSLGWREGPYEQYF
j_call: TRBJ2-1; clone_size: .; d_call: TRBD2; v_call: TRBV7-8; cdr3_nt: TGTGCCAGCAGCTTACCTAGCCTTGGGGATCTAGCGGGGGAGAGCTCCTACAATGAGCAGTTCTTC; cdr3_aa: CASSLPSLGDLAGESSYNEQFF
j_call: TRBJ2-1; clone_size: once; d_call: .; v_call: TRBV28; cdr3_nt: TGTGCCAGCAGTTTAGCACGGGGGACGCCCTACAATGAGCAGTTCTTC; cdr3_aa: CASSLARGTPYNEQFF
j_call: TRBJ1-5; clone_size: .; d_call: .; v_call: TRBV7-6; cdr3_nt: TGTGCCAGCAGCTTAGAGCGAGGTCAGCCCCAGCATTTT; cdr3_aa: CASSLERGQPQHF
j_call: TRBJ2-3; clone_size: .; d_call: TRBD2; v_call: TRBV5-1; cdr3_nt: TGCGCCAGCAGCCCTAGCGGGAGGGCCCCGGATACGCAGTATTTT; cdr3_aa: CASSPSGRAPDTQYF
j_call: TRBJ2-7; clone_size: .; d_call: TRBD2; v_call: TRBV30; cdr3_nt: TGTGCCTGGAGCGGACTAGTAGACGAGCAGTACTTC; cdr3_aa: CAWSGLVDEQYF
j_call: TRBJ1-1; clone_size: .; d_call: .; v_call: TRBV7-3; cdr3_nt: TGTGCCAGCAGCCGAGCGAGCGACGCTGAAGCTTTCTTT; cdr3_aa: CASSRASDAEAFF
j_call: TRBJ2-2; clone_size: .; d_call: .; v_call: TRBV27; cdr3_nt: TGTGCCAGTACTTCTGACACCGGGGAGCTGTTTTTT; cdr3_aa: CASTSDTGELFF
j_call: TRBJ2-1; clone_size: .; d_call: TRBD2; v_call: TRBV30; cdr3_nt: TGTGCCTGGAAGGAGCCGGGACTAGCACCGAGGGGCCCTTACAATGAGCAGTTCTTC; cdr3_aa: CAWKEPGLAPRGPYNEQFF
j_call: TRBJ2-2; clone_size: .; d_call: .; v_call: TRBV7-9; cdr3_nt: TGTGCCAGCAGCCCGACCATTTTGGCAGGGACGAACACCGGGGAGCTGTTTTTT; cdr3_aa: CASSPTILAGTNTGELFF
j_call: TRBJ1-2; clone_size: .; d_call: .; v_call: TRBV27; cdr3_nt: TGTGCCAGCAGTCGTCCAGGGGAAGACTATGGCTACACCTTC; cdr3_aa: CASSRPGEDYGYTF
j_call: TRBJ2-3; clone_size: .; d_call: TRBD1; v_call: TRBV2; cdr3_nt: TGTGCCAGCGGTAACCGGGACAGGTCCACAGATACGCAGTATTTT; cdr3_aa: CASGNRDRSTDTQYF
j_call: TRBJ2-7; clone_size: .; d_call: .; v_call: TRBV27; cdr3_nt: TGTGCCAGCAGTTTATCGGACGGTTTCTACGAGCAGTACTTC; cdr3_aa: CASSLSDGFYEQYF
j_call: TRBJ2-3; clone_size: .; d_call: .; v_call: TRBV28; cdr3_nt: TGTGCCAGCAGTCCGAGGCGGAGATCTAGCACAGATACGCAGTATTTT; cdr3_aa: CASSPRRRSSTDTQYF
j_call: TRBJ2-7; clone_size: .; d_call: .; v_call: TRBV29-1; cdr3_nt: TGCAGCGTTCCCCGGGACGGCTCCTACGAGCAGTACTTC; cdr3_aa: CSVPRDGSYEQYF
j_call: TRBJ2-1; clone_size: .; d_call: .; v_call: TRBV9; cdr3_nt: TGTGCCAGCAGCGCCTCAGGGTTATCGTGGGACAATGAGCAGTTCTTC; cdr3_aa: CASSASGLSWDNEQFF
j_call: TRBJ2-3; clone_size: .; d_call: .; v_call: TRBV7-9; cdr3_nt: TGTGCCAGCAGCCCTAACTCGGCAGATACGCAGTATTTT; cdr3_aa: CASSPNSADTQYF
j_call: TRBJ2-5; clone_size: .; d_call: TRBD1; v_call: TRBV11-2; cdr3_nt: TGTGCCAGCAGCTTAGTACGGACAGGGAGCGGGGAGACCCAGTACTTC; cdr3_aa: CASSLVRTGSGETQYF
j_call: TRBJ2-7; clone_size: .; d_call: .; v_call: TRBV5-6; cdr3_nt: TGTGCCAGCAGCTTGTACGGGGGTTCCTACGAGCAGTACTTC; cdr3_aa: CASSLYGGSYEQYF
j_call: TRBJ2-1; clone_size: .; d_call: TRBD2; v_call: TRBV2; cdr3_nt: TGTGCCAGCACCCTAGCGGGAGTTGTGTTGGCTCTCAATGAGCAGTTCTTC; cdr3_aa: CASTLAGVVLALNEQFF
j_call: TRBJ2-7; clone_size: .; d_call: .; v_call: TRBV11-2; cdr3_nt: TGTGCCAGCAGCTTAAAGGGGGGTTGGGAGCAGTACTTC; cdr3_aa: CASSLKGGWEQYF
j_call: TRBJ1-1; clone_size: .; d_call: .; v_call: TRBV7-6; cdr3_nt: TGTGCCAGCAGCTTACGACGCACAGGGCAAATGAACACTGAAGCTTTCTTT; cdr3_aa: CASSLRRTGQMNTEAFF
j_call: TRBJ1-2; clone_size: .; d_call: .; v_call: TRBV5-4; cdr3_nt: TGTGCCAGCAGCTCCACCCCGAGTAGCAACTATGGCTACACCTTC; cdr3_aa: CASSSTPSSNYGYTF
j_call: TRBJ1-4; clone_size: .; d_call: TRBD1; v_call: TRBV7-9; cdr3_nt: TGTGCCAGCAGCTGGTCTCCCGGGACAGCTAATGAAAAACTGTTTTTT; cdr3_aa: CASSWSPGTANEKLFF
j_call: TRBJ2-7; clone_size: .; d_call: .; v_call: TRBV27; cdr3_nt: TGTGCCAGCAGCTCCTACGAGCAGTACTTC; cdr3_aa: CASSSYEQYF
j_call: TRBJ2-1; clone_size: .; d_call: .; v_call: TRBV9; cdr3_nt: TGTGCCAGCACCCCGGGCCTAGCCCACAATGAGCAGTTCTTC; cdr3_aa: CASTPGLAHNEQFF
j_call: TRBJ2-2; clone_size: .; d_call: .; v_call: TRBV10-1; cdr3_nt: TGCGCCAGCAGTGAGTCCGGTTACACCGGGGAGCTGTTTTTT; cdr3_aa: CASSESGYTGELFF
j_call: TRBJ2-7; clone_size: .; d_call: .; v_call: TRBV4-1; cdr3_nt: TGCGCCAGCAGCGGAGAGGGACTGTACTACGAGCAGTACTTC; cdr3_aa: CASSGEGLYYEQYF
j_call: TRBJ2-2; clone_size: .; d_call: .; v_call: TRBV5-1; cdr3_nt: TGCGCCAGCAGCCGGGGTCAGGGTAGCTCGAACACCGGGGAGCTGTTTTTT; cdr3_aa: CASSRGQGSSNTGELFF
j_call: TRBJ2-7; clone_size: .; d_call: TRBD2; v_call: TRBV6-5; cdr3_nt: TGTGCCAGCAGTACTGACAGCGGGGGTCCCTACGAGCAGTACTTC; cdr3_aa: CASSTDSGGPYEQYF
j_call: TRBJ2-6; clone_size: .; d_call: .; v_call: TRBV2; cdr3_nt: TGTGCCAGCACTACTACTCCAGTCTCTGGGGCCAACGTCCTGACTTTC; cdr3_aa: CASTTTPVSGANVLTF
j_call: TRBJ2-1; clone_size: .; d_call: .; v_call: TRBV7-9; cdr3_nt: TGTGCCAGCAGCTTAGCCCCGGAACGGAGCAGGCAGTTCTTC; cdr3_aa: CASSLAPERSRQFF
j_call: TRBJ2-3; clone_size: .; d_call: .; v_call: TRBV9; cdr3_nt: TGTGCCAGCAGCTCGGAGGTCGGCACAGATACGCAGTATTTT; cdr3_aa: CASSSEVGTDTQYF
j_call: TRBJ2-7; clone_size: .; d_call: .; v_call: TRBV2; cdr3_nt: TGTGCCAGCAGTGATGGGGCTAGCGCTACCTACGAGCAGTACTTC; cdr3_aa: CASSDGASATYEQYF
j_call: TRBJ2-1; clone_size: .; d_call: TRBD2; v_call: TRBV29-1; cdr3_nt: TGCAGCGCTGGACTAGCGGGACTCGAGAATGAGCAGTTCTTC; cdr3_aa: CSAGLAGLENEQFF
j_call: TRBJ1-1; clone_size: .; d_call: .; v_call: TRBV28; cdr3_nt: TGTGCCAGCACGATCGGGGGGAGTTTAGCTTTCTTT; cdr3_aa: CASTIGGSLAFF
j_call: TRBJ1-5; clone_size: once; d_call: .; v_call: TRBV6-5; cdr3_nt: TGTGCCAGCAGACAGGGAGTTAATCAGCCCCAGCATTTT; cdr3_aa: CASRQGVNQPQHF
j_call: TRBJ2-5; clone_size: .; d_call: TRBD1; v_call: TRBV27; cdr3_nt: TGTGCCAGCAGTTCTCTGGGACAGGGGAAAGAGACCCAGTACTTC; cdr3_aa: CASSSLGQGKETQYF
j_call: TRBJ2-1; clone_size: .; d_call: .; v_call: TRBV5-4; cdr3_nt: TGTGCCAGCAGCTTTAAGGGGCTCGGTGAGCAGTTCTTC; cdr3_aa: CASSFKGLGEQFF
j_call: TRBJ2-3; clone_size: .; d_call: .; v_call: TRBV2; cdr3_nt: TGTGCCAGCAGACCCAGGGGGGAGGGCACAGATACGCAGTATTTT; cdr3_aa: CASRPRGEGTDTQYF
j_call: TRBJ2-3; clone_size: .; d_call: .; v_call: TRBV19; cdr3_nt: TGTGCCAGTAGTGGCTACTACACAGATACGCAGTATTTT; cdr3_aa: CASSGYYTDTQYF
j_call: TRBJ1-1; clone_size: .; d_call: .; v_call: TRBV5-5; cdr3_nt: TGTGCCAGCAGCTTCAGGACGAACACTGAAGCTTTCTTT; cdr3_aa: CASSFRTNTEAFF
j_call: TRBJ2-7; clone_size: .; d_call: TRBD2; v_call: TRBV4-1; cdr3_nt: TGCGCCAGCAGCCAAGTGAACACCGGGACTAGCGGCGAGCAGTACTTC; cdr3_aa: CASSQVNTGTSGEQYF
j_call: TRBJ2-6; clone_size: .; d_call: .; v_call: TRBV15; cdr3_nt: TGTGCCACCAGCAGAGGATTTGGAAGATCTGGGGCCAACGTCCTGACTTTC; cdr3_aa: CATSRGFGRSGANVLTF
j_call: TRBJ2-1; clone_size: .; d_call: .; v_call: TRBV28; cdr3_nt: TGTGCCAGCACCCTGGACAGCAGCTCCTACAATGAGCAGTTCTTC; cdr3_aa: CASTLDSSSYNEQFF
j_call: TRBJ2-5; clone_size: .; d_call: .; v_call: TRBV28; cdr3_nt: TGTGCCAGCAGTTTAAGGGCCACAGAGGTCCAAGAGACCCAGTACTTC; cdr3_aa: CASSLRATEVQETQYF
j_call: TRBJ1-2; clone_size: .; d_call: .; v_call: TRBV30; cdr3_nt: TGTGCCTGGAGAGGTCGGGGCGGCTATGGCTACACCTTC; cdr3_aa: CAWRGRGGYGYTF
j_call: TRBJ2-1; clone_size: .; d_call: .; v_call: TRBV4-2; cdr3_nt: TGTGCCAGCAGCCAAGAAAGTGGCGTGAGCTCCTACAATGAGCAGTTCTTC; cdr3_aa: CASSQESGVSSYNEQFF
j_call: TRBJ2-6; clone_size: .; d_call: .; v_call: TRBV9; cdr3_nt: TGTGCCAGCAGCGTAGTGGGCGTTGGGGCCAACGTCCTGACTTTC; cdr3_aa: CASSVVGVGANVLTF
j_call: TRBJ2-1; clone_size: once; d_call: .; v_call: TRBV27; cdr3_nt: TGTGCCAGCAGTTTAATTCTGGGGATGAGCTCCTACAATGAGCAGTTCTTC; cdr3_aa: CASSLILGMSSYNEQFF
j_call: TRBJ1-1; clone_size: .; d_call: TRBD1; v_call: TRBV19; cdr3_nt: TGTGCCAGTAGTACTGGGACAGTTCATGAAGCTTTCTTT; cdr3_aa: CASSTGTVHEAFF
j_call: TRBJ1-1; clone_size: .; d_call: .; v_call: TRBV6-6; cdr3_nt: TGTGCCAGCAGTTGGTCCAGGGAAAACACTGAAGCTTTCTTT; cdr3_aa: CASSWSRENTEAFF
j_call: TRBJ2-3; clone_size: .; d_call: .; v_call: TRBV6-1; cdr3_nt: TGTGCCAGCAGTGAACAGGGCCCACTCTCTGTGTTTGATACGCAGTATTTT; cdr3_aa: CASSEQGPLSVFDTQYF
j_call: TRBJ2-7; clone_size: .; d_call: TRBD2; v_call: TRBV4-2; cdr3_nt: TGTGCCAGCAGCCAAGATAAATTCGGGGCGGGAGGCGAGCAGTACTTC; cdr3_aa: CASSQDKFGAGGEQYF
j_call: TRBJ2-1; clone_size: .; d_call: TRBD2; v_call: TRBV25-1; cdr3_nt: TGTGCCAGCAGTGAATGGTTGGCTAGCGGGAGGGCCGAGCAGTTCTTC; cdr3_aa: CASSEWLASGRAEQFF
j_call: TRBJ2-7; clone_size: .; d_call: TRBD2; v_call: TRBV7-2; cdr3_nt: TGTGCCAGCAGCCCAACAGCGGGGAGAGGGGACGAGCAGTACTTC; cdr3_aa: CASSPTAGRGDEQYF
j_call: TRBJ1-4; clone_size: .; d_call: .; v_call: TRBV4-3; cdr3_nt: TGCGCCAGCAGTTATCTGTCAGCAACAAATGAAAAACTGTTTTTT; cdr3_aa: CASSYLSATNEKLFF